The TCR beta chain under discussion was sequenced for a study of patients and donors after allogeneic stem cell transplantation. This CDR3 is built from 15 residues. The V gene's germline CDR1 is MNHEY and CDR2 SMNVEV (reference sequence). With V trimmed by 2 bases and J by 8 bases, 5 bases remained unmatched. TCRdb passed the RT-PCR reads through MiXCR, listing each CDR3 protein once. The repertoire consists of about 200,000 distinct CDR3 sequences, with about 40% occurring once and the leading ten covering around 35%. The specimen sequenced was blood, either unsorted or a sorted T cell fraction (not recorded which). The chain is built from TRBV27 and TRBJ1-4; TRBD1 matches at 10 bases. The source is a human donor who was either an allogeneic HSCT recipient or a stem cell or donor lymphocyte infusion donor (not recorded which). It is not recorded whose cells these are; they may come from a transplant donor. Here the CDR3 DNA reads TGTGCCAGCAGTTTACGGGACAGGGGAGTGGAAAAACTGTTTTTT. Its protein is CASSLRDRGVEKLFF.